The clone carrying this T cell receptor (beta chain) occurred once. The sample originates from a study of blood T cell repertoires in COVID-19. Study information: Italy, Spain and the United States were the sources of the convalescent and acute COVID-19 samples.

TCRdb keeps only in-frame clones here, not all; method: immunoSEQ multiplex PCR. The table has nearly 55,000 clones, roughly 86% seen once. V trimming: 7 bases; J trimming: 4 bases; junction bases outside the gene matches: 7. The CDR3 runs to 14 residues. From germline, CDR1 is SGHTA and CDR2 FQGNSA. This rearrangement joins TRBV7-2 to TRBJ2-3, with 8 bases identical to TRBD2. Sequencing was carried out using peripheral blood. The TCR sequence derives from a man between 65 and 80 years old with active COVID-19. The CDR3 spells CASKLRGGADTQYF. In nucleotides, the CDR3 is TGTGCCAGCAAGCTCCGGGGGGGGGCAGATACGCAGTATTTT.